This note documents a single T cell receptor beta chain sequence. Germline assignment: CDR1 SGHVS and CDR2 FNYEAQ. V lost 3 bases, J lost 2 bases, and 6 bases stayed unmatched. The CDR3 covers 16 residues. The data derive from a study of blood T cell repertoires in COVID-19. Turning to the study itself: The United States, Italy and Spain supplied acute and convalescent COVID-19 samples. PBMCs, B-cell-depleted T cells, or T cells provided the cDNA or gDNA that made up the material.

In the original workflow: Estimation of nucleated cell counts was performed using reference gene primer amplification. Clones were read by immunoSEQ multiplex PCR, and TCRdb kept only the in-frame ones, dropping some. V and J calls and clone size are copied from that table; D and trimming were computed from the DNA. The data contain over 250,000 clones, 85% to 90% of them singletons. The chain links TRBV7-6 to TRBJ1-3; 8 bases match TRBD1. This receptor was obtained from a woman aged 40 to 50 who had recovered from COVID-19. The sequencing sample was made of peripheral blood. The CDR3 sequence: CASSLESGGAGNTIYF. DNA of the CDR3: TGTGCCAGCAGCTTGGAGTCAGGGGGCGCTGGAAACACCATATATTTT.